The 17 T cell receptor beta chains below all came from one sample that was sequenced in a study of CXCR3-negative and CXCR3-positive naive CD8 T cells (dated 2019 in TCRdb). TCRdb names NextSeq 550 as the instrument used. The Human TCR Profiling Kit (MiLaboratory) was used to prepare UMI-labeled 5' RACE TRB cDNA libraries. After TCRdb reprocessed the reads, each CDR3 protein sequence was kept as one row, without DNA. For this sample, the table gives approximately 140,000 distinct CDR3 sequences. Together, the top ten hold around 0.3% of the sample. Study-level results and caveats: TRB CDR3s from CXCR3-positive naive cells showed higher hydrophobicity (lower Kidera factor 4), lower energy, and higher strength and volume indices than CXCR3-negative naive cells.

The antigens for these receptors are not known. Sequencing input: naive CXCR3+ CD8+ T cells from blood. The cell subset or site label, as the study defines it: CD45RO-CCR7+CD27+CD95- naive CD8+ T cells expressing CXCR3 (TNR3+). The source of these receptors is a human donor in good health. Some clones in this sample may be carry-over from other donors' samples.

This chain links TRBV20-1 with TRBJ2-3; TCRdb reports TRBD2, a call that lacks DNA to check it against. Germline CDR1 DFQATT, CDR2 SNEGSKA (reference sequence). The CDR3 covers 22 residues. The CDR3 sequence: CSARPTSGLNDDSGRVTDTQYF.

The chain links TRBV28 to TRBJ2-1; TCRdb picks TRBD1, but there is no DNA to check that call. CDR1 and CDR2 (germline): MDHEN, SYDVKM. This CDR3 contains 15 residues. The CDR3 protein is CASIAGASSYNEQFF.

V is TRBV5-1 and J is TRBJ1-1; TCRdb's D call, TRBD1, is unchecked because there is no DNA. The germline V gene has CDR1 SGHRS and CDR2 YFSETQ. CDR3 length equals 15 residues. The CDR3: CASSPQQGMDTEAFF.

CDR3 amino acids: CASSSGTGRQTQYF. The V gene is TRBV28, the J gene TRBJ2-5; the D gene TCRdb calls, TRBD1, cannot be checked with no DNA. CDR1 and CDR2 from the germline V gene are MDHEN and SYDVKM. This CDR3 comprises 14 residues.

V is TRBV6-2 or TRBV6-3 and J is TRBJ2-5; the D call of TRBD2 rests on TCRdb alone, since no DNA is present to check it. CDR3 size: 15 residues. CDR1 and CDR2 from the germline V gene are MNHEY and SVGEGT. The CDR3: CASKRPPGLQETQYF.

The chain combines TRBV4-3 with TRBJ2-1; with no DNA, the TCRdb D assignment of TRBD1 cannot be verified. The germline CDR1 and CDR2 sequences are LGHNA and YSLEER. The CDR3 contains 16 residues. The CDR3 protein is CASSQDGNALYNEQFF.

The chain couples TRBV29-1 to TRBJ2-3; the D call of TRBD1 rests on TCRdb alone, since no DNA is present to check it. Per the germline V gene, CDR1 is SQVTM and CDR2 is ANQGSEA. This CDR3 spans 17 amino acids. CDR3 region: CSVPGGTGGFPADTQYF.

The chain uses TRBV27 and TRBJ2-1; the TCRdb call, TRBD1, lacks DNA for checking. Germline assignment: CDR1 MNHEY and CDR2 SMNVEV (reference sequence). This CDR3 region has 15 residues. The CDR3 protein is CASSAGISSYNEQFF.

This sequence joins TRBV4-3 and TRBJ2-7; there is no DNA to check the TCRdb D call of TRBD1. Germline V gene sequence: CDR1 LGHNA, CDR2 YSLEER. CDR3 length equals 15 residues. The CDR3: CASSQGDRETYEQYF.

The chain links TRBV29-1 to TRBJ1-2. Germline assignment: CDR1 SQVTM and CDR2 ANQGSEA. The CDR3 has 11 residues. This CDR3 is CSVEQGYGYTF.

CDR3 amino acids: CASSWGTEKGTDTQYF. The genes are TRBV19 and TRBJ2-3; TCRdb calls TRBD1, which cannot be checked without DNA. Per the germline V gene, CDR1 is LNHDA and CDR2 is SQIVND (reference sequence). CDR3 length equals 16 residues.

The rearrangement uses TRBV29-1 and TRBJ1-1; lacking DNA, the TRBD1 call made by TCRdb goes unchecked. This CDR3 is built from 12 residues. CDR1 and CDR2 from the germline V gene are SQVTM and ANQGSEA. The CDR3 loop reads CSVLGQGAEAFF.

This sequence joins TRBV27 and TRBJ2-7; lacking DNA, the TRBD1 call made by TCRdb goes unchecked. This CDR3 comprises 16 residues. CDR1 is MNHEY and CDR2 is SMNVEV in the germline V gene (reference sequence). The CDR3 is CASSPSPGTGSYEQYF.

The chain joins TRBV29-1 to TRBJ1-1; TCRdb gives TRBD1 as the D gene, but with no DNA this cannot be confirmed. The CDR3 contains 12 residues. Germline loops: CDR1 SQVTM, CDR2 ANQGSEA. The CDR3 sequence: CSVVTGAMEAFF.

This chain links TRBV12-3 or TRBV12-4 with TRBJ2-7; TCRdb picks TRBD2, but there is no DNA to check that call. The CDR3 contains 13 residues. The CDR3 loop reads CASSWTSSYEQYF.

V gene TRBV27 combines with J gene TRBJ2-1. Germline lookup yields CDR1 MNHEY and CDR2 SMNVEV (reference sequence). The CDR3 has 14 residues. CDR3 residues: CASSLSRLGYEQFF.

This rearrangement joins TRBV12-3 or TRBV12-4 to TRBJ1-2; no DNA is available, so the TRBD1 call from TCRdb remains unchecked. The CDR3 has 13 amino acids. CDR3 region: CASSETGVGGYTF.